Listed below are T cell receptor beta chains from one sample, sequenced in a study of beta chain features in type 1 diabetes. Here immunoSEQ multiplex PCR was the method, and the copy in TCRdb shows in-frame clones only, minus some. The profile shows about 930,000 clones, roughly a sixth of them singletons. The specimen sequenced was naive CD4+ T cells from blood. The receptors here all came from a woman aged 18-29 years in good health. CDR3s include the opening cysteine and the closing phenylalanine or tryptophan. The D gene is left open where the match is weak. The size of a clone is reported for some rows only, either as once, few or many, or as a class for expanded clones.

J: TRBJ2-7; size: few; V: TRBV13; D: .; CDR3: CASSGSSRYEQYF; DNA: TGTGCCAGCAGCGGCTCATCGAGATACGAGCAGTACTTC
J: TRBJ2-7; size: once; V: TRBV19; D: .; CDR3: CASSIGVGTYEQYF; DNA: TGTGCCAGTAGTATAGGAGTAGGCACCTACGAGCAGTACTTC
J: TRBJ2-6; size: .; V: TRBV18; D: TRBD2; CDR3: CASSPLSSGSAGANVLTF; DNA: TGTGCCAGCTCACCACTTTCTAGCGGGAGTGCTGGGGCCAACGTCCTGACTTTC
J: TRBJ1-5; size: .; V: TRBV7-2; D: TRBD1; CDR3: CASSSQGADNQPQHF; DNA: TGTGCCAGCAGCTCCCAGGGGGCCGACAATCAGCCCCAGCATTTT
J: TRBJ2-1; size: .; V: TRBV28; D: TRBD1; CDR3: CASSHPRQGPYNEQFF; DNA: TGTGCCAGCAGTCACCCGCGACAGGGTCCCTACAATGAGCAGTTCTTC
J: TRBJ2-4; size: .; V: TRBV6-6; D: .; CDR3: CASISSSVPAMYF; DNA: TGTGCCAGCATTTCATCTAGCGTTCCGGCGATGTACTTC
J: TRBJ2-2; size: .; V: TRBV7-9; D: TRBD2; CDR3: CASSRGTSGTGELFF; DNA: TGTGCCAGCAGCCGGGGGACTAGCGGAACAGGGGAGCTGTTTTTT
J: TRBJ2-5; size: .; V: TRBV27; D: .; CDR3: CASTFPRGWDNQETQYF; DNA: TGTGCCAGCACCTTCCCCAGGGGCTGGGATAATCAAGAGACCCAGTACTTC
J: TRBJ2-1; size: .; V: TRBV5-1; D: .; CDR3: CASSLETTSNEQFF; DNA: TGCGCCAGCAGTCTTGAGACTACTTCCAATGAGCAGTTCTTC
J: TRBJ1-3; size: .; V: TRBV7-8; D: .; CDR3: CASSSSGAHSGNTIYF; DNA: TGTGCCAGCAGCTCCAGCGGGGCTCACTCTGGAAACACCATATATTTT